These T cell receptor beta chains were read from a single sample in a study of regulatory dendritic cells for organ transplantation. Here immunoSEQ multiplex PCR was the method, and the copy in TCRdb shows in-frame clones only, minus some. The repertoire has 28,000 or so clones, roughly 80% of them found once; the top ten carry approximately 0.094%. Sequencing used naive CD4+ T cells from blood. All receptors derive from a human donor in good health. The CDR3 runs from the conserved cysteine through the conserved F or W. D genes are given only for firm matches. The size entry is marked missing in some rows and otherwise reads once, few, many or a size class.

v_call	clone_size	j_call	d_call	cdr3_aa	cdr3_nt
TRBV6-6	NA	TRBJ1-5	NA	CASSPSSGGKGQPQHF	TGTGCCAGCAGTCCCTCATCGGGGGGAAAAGGACAGCCCCAGCATTTT
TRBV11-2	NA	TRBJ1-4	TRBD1	CASSWDRGGEKLFF	TGTGCCAGCAGCTGGGACAGGGGTGGTGAAAAACTGTTTTTT
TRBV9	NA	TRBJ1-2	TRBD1	CASSVSGTAYGYTF	TGTGCCAGCAGCGTTTCCGGGACAGCCTATGGCTACACCTTC
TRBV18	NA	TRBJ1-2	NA	CASSPSPSGYGYTF	TGTGCCAGCTCACCAAGCCCCAGCGGCTATGGCTACACCTTC
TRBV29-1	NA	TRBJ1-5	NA	CSVTPSGDQPQHF	TGCAGCGTTACCCCCTCCGGGGATCAGCCCCAGCATTTT
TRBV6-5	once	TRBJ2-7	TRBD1	CASSSDRASYEQYF	TGTGCCAGCAGTTCGGACAGGGCCTCCTACGAGCAGTACTTC
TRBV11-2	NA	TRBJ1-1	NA	CASSLGEPTEAFF	TGTGCCAGCAGCTTAGGAGAGCCCACTGAAGCTTTCTTT
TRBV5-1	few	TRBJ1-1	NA	CASSFGFSQEAFF	TGCGCCAGCAGCTTCGGTTTTAGTCAAGAAGCTTTCTTT
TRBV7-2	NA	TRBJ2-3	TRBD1	CASSLMATGGGTDTQYF	TGTGCCAGCAGCTTAATGGCCACAGGGGGCGGCACAGATACGCAGTATTTT
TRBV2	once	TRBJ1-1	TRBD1	CASRGQGAVNTEAFF	TGTGCCAGCAGAGGACAGGGGGCGGTGAACACTGAAGCTTTCTTT
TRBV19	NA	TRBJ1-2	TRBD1	CASSADRGWGGYTF	TGTGCCAGTAGTGCTGACAGGGGCTGGGGGGGCTACACCTTC
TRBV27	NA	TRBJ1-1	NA	CASSFSNRRNTEAFF	TGTGCCAGCAGTTTTAGTAACAGGAGGAACACTGAAGCTTTCTTT
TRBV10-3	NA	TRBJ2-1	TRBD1	CAIRGDSNNEQFF	TGTGCCATCAGGGGGGACAGTAACAATGAGCAGTTCTTC
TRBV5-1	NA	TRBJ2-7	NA	CASSLVGGHEQYF	TGCGCCAGCAGCTTGGTCGGGGGGCACGAGCAGTACTTC
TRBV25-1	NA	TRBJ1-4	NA	CASSDQGRDLFF	TGTGCCAGCAGTGATCAAGGCAGGGACTTGTTTTTT
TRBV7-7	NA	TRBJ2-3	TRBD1	CASSLGVRGQTQYF	TGTGCCAGCAGCTTAGGGGTTCGGGGACAGACGCAGTATTTT
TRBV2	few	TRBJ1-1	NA	CASIGQPTTEAFF	TGTGCCAGCATCGGACAGCCAACCACTGAAGCTTTCTTT
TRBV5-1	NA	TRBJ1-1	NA	CASRSGGALNTEAFF	TGCGCCAGCCGGTCGGGGGGCGCTCTGAACACTGAAGCTTTCTTT
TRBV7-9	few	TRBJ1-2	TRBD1	CASSLAGTGNYGYTF	TGTGCCAGCAGCTTAGCGGGGACAGGGAACTATGGCTACACCTTC
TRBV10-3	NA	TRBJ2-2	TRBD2	CAISELGGTGELFF	TGTGCCATCAGTGAGCTGGGAGGGACCGGGGAGCTGTTTTTT
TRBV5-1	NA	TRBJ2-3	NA	CASSRGGGTDTQYF	TGCGCCAGCAGCAGGGGGGGAGGCACAGATACGCAGTATTTT
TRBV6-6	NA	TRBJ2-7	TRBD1	CATSPGGVYEQYF	TGTGCCACCTCCCCAGGGGGCGTTTACGAGCAGTACTTC
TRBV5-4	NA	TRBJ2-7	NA	CASSIGGNLRNEQYF	TGTGCCAGCAGTATTGGGGGGAACTTAAGAAACGAGCAGTACTTC
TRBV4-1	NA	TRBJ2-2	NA	CASSQDLVRYTGELFF	TGCGCCAGCAGCCAAGATCTTGTCAGGTACACCGGGGAGCTGTTTTTT
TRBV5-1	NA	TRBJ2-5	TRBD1	CASTRDRAKETQYF	TGCGCCAGCACCAGGGACAGGGCTAAAGAGACCCAGTACTTC
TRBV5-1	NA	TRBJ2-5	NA	CASSPGTGETQYF	TGCGCCAGCAGCCCTGGAACAGGAGAGACCCAGTACTTC